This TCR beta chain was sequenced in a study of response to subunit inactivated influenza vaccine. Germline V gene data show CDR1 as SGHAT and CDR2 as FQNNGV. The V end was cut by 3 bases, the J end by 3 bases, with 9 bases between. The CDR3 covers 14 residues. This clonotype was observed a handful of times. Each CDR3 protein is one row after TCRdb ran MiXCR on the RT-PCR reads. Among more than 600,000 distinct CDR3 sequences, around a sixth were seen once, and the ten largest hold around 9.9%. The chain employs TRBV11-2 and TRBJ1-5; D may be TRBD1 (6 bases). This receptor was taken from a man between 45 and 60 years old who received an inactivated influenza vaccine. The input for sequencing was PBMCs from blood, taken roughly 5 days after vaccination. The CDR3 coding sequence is TGTGCCAGCAGCTTGGGACATAACAATCAGCCCCAGCATTTT. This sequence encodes CASSLGHNNQPQHF. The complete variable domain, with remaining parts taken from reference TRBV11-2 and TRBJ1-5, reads EAGVAQSPRYKIIEKRQSVAFWCNPISGHATLYWYQQILGQGPKLLIQFQNNGVVDDSQLPKDRFSAERLKGVDSTLKIQPAKLEDSAVYLCASSLGHNNQPQHFGDGTRLSIL.